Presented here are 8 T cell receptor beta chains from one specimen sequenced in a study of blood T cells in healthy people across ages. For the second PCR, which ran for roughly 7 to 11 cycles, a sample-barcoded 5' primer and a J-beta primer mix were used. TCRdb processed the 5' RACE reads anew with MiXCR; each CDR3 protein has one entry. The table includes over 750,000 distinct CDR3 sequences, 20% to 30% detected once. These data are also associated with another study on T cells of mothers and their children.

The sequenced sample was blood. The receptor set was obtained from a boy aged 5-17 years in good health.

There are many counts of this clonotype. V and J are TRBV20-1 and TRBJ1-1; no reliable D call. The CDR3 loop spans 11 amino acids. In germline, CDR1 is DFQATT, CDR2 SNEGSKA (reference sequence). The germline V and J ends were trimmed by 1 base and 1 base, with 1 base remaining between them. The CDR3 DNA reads TGCAGTGCTAGAGGGAACACTGAAGCTTTCTTT. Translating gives CSARGNTEAFF.

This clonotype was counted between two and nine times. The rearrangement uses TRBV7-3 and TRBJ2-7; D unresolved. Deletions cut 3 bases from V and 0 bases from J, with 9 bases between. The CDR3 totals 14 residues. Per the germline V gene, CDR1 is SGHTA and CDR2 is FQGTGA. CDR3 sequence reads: CASSFDSSSYEQYF. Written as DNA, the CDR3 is TGTGCCAGCAGCTTCGACTCGAGCTCCTACGAGCAGTACTTC.

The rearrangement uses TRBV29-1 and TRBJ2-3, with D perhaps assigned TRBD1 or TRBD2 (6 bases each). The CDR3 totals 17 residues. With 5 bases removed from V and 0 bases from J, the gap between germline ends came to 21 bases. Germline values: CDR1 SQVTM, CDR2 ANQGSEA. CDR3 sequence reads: CSVLGGGARGSTDTQYF. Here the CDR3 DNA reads TGCAGCGTTCTTGGAGGCGGGGCGAGGGGGAGCACAGATACGCAGTATTTT.

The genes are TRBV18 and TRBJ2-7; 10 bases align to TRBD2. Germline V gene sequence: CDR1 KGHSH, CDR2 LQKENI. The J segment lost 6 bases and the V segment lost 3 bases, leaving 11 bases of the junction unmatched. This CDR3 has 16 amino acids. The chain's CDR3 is CASSPPLAGSSTEQYF. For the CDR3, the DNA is TGTGCCAGCTCACCTCCACTAGCGGGAAGTTCCACCGAGCAGTACTTC.

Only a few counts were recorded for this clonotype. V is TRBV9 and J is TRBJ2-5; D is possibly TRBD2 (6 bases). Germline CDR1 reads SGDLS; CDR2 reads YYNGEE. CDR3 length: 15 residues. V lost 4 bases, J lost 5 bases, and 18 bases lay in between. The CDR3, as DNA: TGTGCCAGCAGCAAAGGCGGCGGGATAGAGGAGACCCAGTACTTC. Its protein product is CASSKGGGIEETQYF.

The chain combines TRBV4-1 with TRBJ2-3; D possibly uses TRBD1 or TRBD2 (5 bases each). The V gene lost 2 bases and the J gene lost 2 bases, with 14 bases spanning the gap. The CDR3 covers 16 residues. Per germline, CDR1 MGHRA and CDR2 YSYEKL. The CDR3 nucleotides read TGCGCCAGCAGCCAATCGGGGCGGATTGACACAGATACGCAGTATTTT. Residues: CASSQSGRIDTDTQYF.

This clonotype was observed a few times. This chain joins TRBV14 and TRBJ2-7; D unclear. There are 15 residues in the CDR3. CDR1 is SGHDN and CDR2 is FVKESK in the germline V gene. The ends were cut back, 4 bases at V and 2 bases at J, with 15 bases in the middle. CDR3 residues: CASSLARSAPYEQYF. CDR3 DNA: TGTGCCAGCAGCCTTGCTCGCAGTGCCCCCTACGAGCAGTACTTC. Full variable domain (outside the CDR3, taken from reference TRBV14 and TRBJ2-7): EAGVTQFPSHSVIEKGQTVTLRCDPISGHDNLYWYRRVMGKEIKFLLHFVKESKQDESGMPNNRFLAERTGGTYSTLKVQPAELEDSGVYFCASSLARSAPYEQYFGPGTRLTVT.

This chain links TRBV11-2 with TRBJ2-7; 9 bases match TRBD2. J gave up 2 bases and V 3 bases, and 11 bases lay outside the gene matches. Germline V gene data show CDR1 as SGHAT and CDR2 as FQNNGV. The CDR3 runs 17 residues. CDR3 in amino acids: CASSFQTLAGRTYEQYF. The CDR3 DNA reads TGTGCCAGCAGCTTCCAAACCCTAGCGGGACGGACCTACGAGCAGTACTTC.